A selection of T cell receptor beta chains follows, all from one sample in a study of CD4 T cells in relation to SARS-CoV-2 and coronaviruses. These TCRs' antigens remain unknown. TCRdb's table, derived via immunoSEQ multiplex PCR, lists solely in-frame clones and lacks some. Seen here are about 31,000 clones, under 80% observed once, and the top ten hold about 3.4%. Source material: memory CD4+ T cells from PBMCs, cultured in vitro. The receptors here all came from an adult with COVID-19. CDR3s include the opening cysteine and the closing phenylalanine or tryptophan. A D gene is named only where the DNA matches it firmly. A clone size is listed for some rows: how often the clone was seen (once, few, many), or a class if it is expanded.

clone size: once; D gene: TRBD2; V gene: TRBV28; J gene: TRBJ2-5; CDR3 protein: CASSLSLAGGQETQYF; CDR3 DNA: TGTGCCAGCAGTTTAAGCCTAGCGGGAGGTCAAGAGACCCAGTACTTC
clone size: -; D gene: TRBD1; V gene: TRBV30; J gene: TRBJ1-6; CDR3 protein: CAWVGQTNSPLHF; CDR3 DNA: TGTGCCTGGGTGGGACAGACCAATTCACCCCTCCACTTT
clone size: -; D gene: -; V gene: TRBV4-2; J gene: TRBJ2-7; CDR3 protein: CASSLASTGYEQYF; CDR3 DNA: TGTGCCAGCAGCCTAGCGTCTACCGGATACGAGCAGTACTTC
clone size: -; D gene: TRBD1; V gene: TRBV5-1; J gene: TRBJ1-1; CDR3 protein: CASHQRTGLNTEAFF; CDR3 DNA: TGCGCCAGCCACCAACGGACAGGCTTGAACACTGAAGCTTTCTTT
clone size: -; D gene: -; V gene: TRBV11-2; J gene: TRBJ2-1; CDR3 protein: CASSFSGSPIYNEQFF; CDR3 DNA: TGTGCCAGCAGCTTCAGCGGAAGTCCAATCTACAATGAGCAGTTCTTC
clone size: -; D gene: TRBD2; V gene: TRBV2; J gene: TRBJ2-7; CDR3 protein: CASSEGLAENYEQYF; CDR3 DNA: TGTGCCAGCAGTGAAGGACTAGCGGAAAACTACGAGCAGTACTTC
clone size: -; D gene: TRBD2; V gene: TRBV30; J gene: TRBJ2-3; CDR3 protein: CAWSYGRGGTDTQYF; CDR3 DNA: TGTGCCTGGTCGTACGGTCGGGGGGGAACAGATACGCAGTATTTT
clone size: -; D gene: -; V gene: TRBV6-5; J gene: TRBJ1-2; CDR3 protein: CASSSLTDNYGYTF; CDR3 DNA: TGTGCCAGCAGTTCTTTGACAGATAACTATGGCTACACCTTC
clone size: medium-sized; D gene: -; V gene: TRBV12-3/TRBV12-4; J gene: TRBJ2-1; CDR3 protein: CASSTGTDNEQFF; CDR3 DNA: TGTGCCAGCAGTACCGGGACCGACAATGAGCAGTTCTTC
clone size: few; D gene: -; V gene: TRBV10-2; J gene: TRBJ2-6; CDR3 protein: CASSESGGSGANVLTF; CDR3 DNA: TGCGCCAGCAGTGAGTCAGGGGGCTCTGGGGCCAACGTCCTGACTTTC
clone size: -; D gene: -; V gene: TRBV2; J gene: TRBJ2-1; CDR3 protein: CASSEGSEQFF; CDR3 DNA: TGTGCCAGCAGTGAAGGGAGTGAGCAGTTCTTC
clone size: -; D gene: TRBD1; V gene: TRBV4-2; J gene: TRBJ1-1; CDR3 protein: CASSQDRTDANTEAFF; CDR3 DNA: TGTGCCAGCAGCCAGGACAGGACAGACGCGAACACTGAAGCTTTCTTT
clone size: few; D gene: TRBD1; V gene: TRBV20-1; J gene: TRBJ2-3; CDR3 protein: CSASDTGGTATDTQYF; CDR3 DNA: TGCAGTGCTAGTGACACAGGGGGGACGGCTACAGATACGCAGTATTTT
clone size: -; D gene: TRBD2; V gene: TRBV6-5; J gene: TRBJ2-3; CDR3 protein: CATGERDASDTQYF; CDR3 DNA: TGTGCCACCGGCGAGCGGGATGCGTCAGATACGCAGTATTTT
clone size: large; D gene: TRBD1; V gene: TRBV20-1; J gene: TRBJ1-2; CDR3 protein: CSASYPPKPETGMNTDGYTF; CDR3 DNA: TGCAGTGCTAGTTACCCCCCGAAGCCAGAGACAGGGATGAATACGGACGGCTACACCTTC
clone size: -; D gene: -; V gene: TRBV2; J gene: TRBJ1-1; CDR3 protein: CASSRIVSLTEAFF; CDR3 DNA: TGTGCCAGCAGTCGTATTGTATCATTGACTGAAGCTTTCTTT
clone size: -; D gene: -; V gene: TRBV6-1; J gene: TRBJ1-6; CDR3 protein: CASSEAETGTWGNSPLHF; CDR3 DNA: TGTGCCAGCAGTGAAGCGGAAACAGGCACATGGGGGAATTCACCCCTCCACTTT
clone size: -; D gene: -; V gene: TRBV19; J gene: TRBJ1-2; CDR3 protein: CASRWGTGKNYGYTF; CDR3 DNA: TGTGCCAGTCGCTGGGGTACAGGCAAGAACTATGGCTACACCTTC
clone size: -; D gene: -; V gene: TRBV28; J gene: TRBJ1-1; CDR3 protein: CATLRYAYTEAFF; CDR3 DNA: TGTGCCACCTTGAGGTATGCCTACACTGAAGCTTTCTTT
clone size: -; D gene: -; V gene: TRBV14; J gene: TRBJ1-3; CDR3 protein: CASSPTRTGNTIYF; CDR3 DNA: TGTGCCAGCAGCCCCACCCGAACGGGAAACACCATATATTTT
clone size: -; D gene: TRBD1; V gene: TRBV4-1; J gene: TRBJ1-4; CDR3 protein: CASSPTSGTGYEKLFF; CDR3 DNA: TGCGCCAGCAGCCCAACTTCCGGGACAGGATATGAAAAACTGTTTTTT
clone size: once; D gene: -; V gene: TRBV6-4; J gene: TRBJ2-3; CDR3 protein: CASRLDSSTDTQYF; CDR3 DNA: TGTGCCAGCAGACTGGATTCTAGCACAGATACGCAGTATTTT
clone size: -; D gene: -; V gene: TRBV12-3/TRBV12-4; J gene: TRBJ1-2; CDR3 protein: CASSRGGDDGYTF; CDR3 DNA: TGTGCCAGCAGCCGTGGGGGGGACGATGGCTACACCTTC
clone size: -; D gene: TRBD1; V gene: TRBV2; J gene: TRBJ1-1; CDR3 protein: CASISQAGQGGMNTEAFF; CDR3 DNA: TGTGCCAGCATCTCCCAAGCAGGACAGGGAGGAATGAACACTGAAGCTTTCTTT
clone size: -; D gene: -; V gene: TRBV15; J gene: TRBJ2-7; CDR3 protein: CATSRVGHAYEQYF; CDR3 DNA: TGTGCCACCAGCAGAGTTGGGCATGCCTACGAGCAGTACTTC
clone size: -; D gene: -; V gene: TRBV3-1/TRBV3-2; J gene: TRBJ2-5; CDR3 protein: CASSEKVSRLQETQYF; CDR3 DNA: TGTGCCAGCAGCGAGAAGGTCAGTCGGCTCCAAGAGACCCAGTACTTC
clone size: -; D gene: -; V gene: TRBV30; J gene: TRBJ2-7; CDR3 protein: CAWRRSSSYEQYF; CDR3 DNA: TGTGCCTGGAGAAGATCGAGCTCCTACGAGCAGTACTTC
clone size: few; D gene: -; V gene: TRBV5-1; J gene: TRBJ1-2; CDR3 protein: CASSLGGSSGYTF; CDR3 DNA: TGCGCCAGCAGCTTGGGCGGGAGCAGCGGCTACACCTTC
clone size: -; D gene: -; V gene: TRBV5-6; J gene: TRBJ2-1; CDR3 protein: CASSFGTSYNEQFF; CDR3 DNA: TGTGCCAGCAGCTTCGGGACATCTTACAATGAGCAGTTCTTC
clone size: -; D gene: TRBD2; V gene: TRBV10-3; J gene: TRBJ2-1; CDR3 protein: CAISTSGVNNEQFF; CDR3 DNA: TGTGCCATCAGTACTAGCGGGGTCAACAATGAGCAGTTCTTC
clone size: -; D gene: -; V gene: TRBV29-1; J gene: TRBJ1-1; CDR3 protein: CSVGFLTGTEAFF; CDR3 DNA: TGCAGCGTTGGGTTTTTAACTGGGACTGAAGCTTTCTTT
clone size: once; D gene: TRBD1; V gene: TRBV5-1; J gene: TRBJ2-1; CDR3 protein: CASSLNRGNNEQFF; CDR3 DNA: TGCGCCAGCAGCTTGAACAGGGGGAACAATGAGCAGTTCTTC
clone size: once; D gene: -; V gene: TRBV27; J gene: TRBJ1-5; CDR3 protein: CASSLSRGDSVLPQHF; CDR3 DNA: TGTGCCAGCAGTTTATCTCGGGGCGATTCGGTGCTGCCCCAGCATTTT
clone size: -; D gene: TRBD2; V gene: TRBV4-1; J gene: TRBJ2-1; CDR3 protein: CASSQPTTSGKYNEQFF; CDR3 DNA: TGCGCCAGCAGCCAACCAACGACTAGCGGGAAGTACAATGAGCAGTTCTTC
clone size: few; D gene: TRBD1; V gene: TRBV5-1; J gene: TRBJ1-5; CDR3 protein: CASSLEGGGAGQPQHF; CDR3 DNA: TGCGCCAGCAGCTTGGAAGGAGGGGGCGCAGGTCAGCCCCAGCATTTT
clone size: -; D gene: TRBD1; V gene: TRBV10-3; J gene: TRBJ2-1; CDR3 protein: CAISRPGGGSYNEQFF; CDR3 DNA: TGTGCCATCAGCCGACCAGGGGGTGGCTCCTACAATGAGCAGTTCTTC
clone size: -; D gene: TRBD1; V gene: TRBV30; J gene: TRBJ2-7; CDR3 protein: CAWSWTGSYEQYF; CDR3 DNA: TGTGCCTGGAGTTGGACAGGCTCCTACGAGCAGTACTTC
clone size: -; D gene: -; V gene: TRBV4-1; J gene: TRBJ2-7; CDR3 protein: CASSQEGGDQREQYF; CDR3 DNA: TGCGCCAGCAGCCAAGAAGGGGGGGATCAGCGGGAGCAGTACTTC
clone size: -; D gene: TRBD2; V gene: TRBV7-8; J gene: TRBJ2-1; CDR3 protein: CASSLVGLAEYNEQFF; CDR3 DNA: TGTGCCAGCAGCTTAGTTGGGCTAGCGGAGTACAATGAGCAGTTCTTC
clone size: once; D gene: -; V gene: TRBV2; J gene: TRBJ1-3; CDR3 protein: CASSGWGSSGNTIYF; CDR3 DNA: TGTGCCAGCAGTGGATGGGGCAGCTCTGGAAACACCATATATTTT
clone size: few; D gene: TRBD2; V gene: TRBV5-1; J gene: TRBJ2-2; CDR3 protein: CASSLSGTSMAGELFF; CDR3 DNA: TGCGCCAGCAGCTTGAGTGGGACTAGTATGGCCGGGGAGCTGTTTTTT
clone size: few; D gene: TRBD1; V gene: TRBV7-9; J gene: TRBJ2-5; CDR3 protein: CASSLGDRETQYF; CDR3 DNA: TGTGCCAGCAGCTTAGGGGACAGAGAGACCCAGTACTTC
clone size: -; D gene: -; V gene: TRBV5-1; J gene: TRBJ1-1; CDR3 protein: CASSIRTLNTEAFF; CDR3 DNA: TGCGCCAGCAGCATTCGAACCCTGAACACTGAAGCTTTCTTT
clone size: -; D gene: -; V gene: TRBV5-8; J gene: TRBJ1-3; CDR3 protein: CASSLDSGNTIYF; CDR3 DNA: TGTGCCAGCAGCTTGGACTCTGGAAACACCATATATTTT
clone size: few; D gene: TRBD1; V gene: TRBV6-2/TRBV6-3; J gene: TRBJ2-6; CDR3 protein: CASSNTGGSGANVLTF; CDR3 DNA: TGTGCCAGCAGCAACACAGGGGGTTCTGGGGCCAACGTCCTGACTTTC
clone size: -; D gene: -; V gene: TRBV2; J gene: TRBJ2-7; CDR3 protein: CASSELSPPYEQYF; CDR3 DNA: TGTGCCAGCAGTGAACTGTCTCCCCCCTACGAGCAGTACTTC
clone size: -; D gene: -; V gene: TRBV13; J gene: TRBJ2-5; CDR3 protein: CASSLFSVWETQYF; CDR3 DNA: TGTGCCAGCAGCTTATTCTCGGTCTGGGAGACCCAGTACTTC
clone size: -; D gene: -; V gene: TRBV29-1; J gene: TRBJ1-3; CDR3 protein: CSVEEGSLSGNTIYF; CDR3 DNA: TGCAGCGTTGAAGAGGGGTCACTCTCTGGAAACACCATATATTTT
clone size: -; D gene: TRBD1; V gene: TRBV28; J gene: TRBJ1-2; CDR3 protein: CASSLLRQGLDYGYTF; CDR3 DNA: TGTGCCAGCAGTTTATTAAGACAGGGGTTAGACTATGGCTACACCTTC
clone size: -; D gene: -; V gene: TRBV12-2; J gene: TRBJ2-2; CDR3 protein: CASRFRGLGAKNTGELFF; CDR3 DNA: TGTGCAAGTCGCTTCAGGGGGTTGGGGGCAAAGAACACCGGGGAGCTGTTTTTT